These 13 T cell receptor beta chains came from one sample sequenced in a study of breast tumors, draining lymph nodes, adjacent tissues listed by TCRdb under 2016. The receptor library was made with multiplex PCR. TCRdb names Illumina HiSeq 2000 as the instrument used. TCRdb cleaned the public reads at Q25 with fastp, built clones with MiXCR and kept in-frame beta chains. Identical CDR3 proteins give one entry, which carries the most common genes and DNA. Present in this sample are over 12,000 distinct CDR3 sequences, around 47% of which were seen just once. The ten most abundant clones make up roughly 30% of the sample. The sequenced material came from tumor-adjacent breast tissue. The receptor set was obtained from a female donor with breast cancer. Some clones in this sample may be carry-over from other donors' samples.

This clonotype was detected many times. In DNA, the CDR3 is TGTGCCATCAGTGAGGTCCGAGGTGAGCAGTTCTTC. Its protein is CAISEVRGEQFF. The chain couples TRBV10-3 to TRBJ2-1; D not certain. The germline CDR1 and CDR2 sequences are ENHRY and SYGVKD. The CDR3 contains 12 residues. Trimming cost V 2 bases and J 9 bases, with 8 bases left between them.

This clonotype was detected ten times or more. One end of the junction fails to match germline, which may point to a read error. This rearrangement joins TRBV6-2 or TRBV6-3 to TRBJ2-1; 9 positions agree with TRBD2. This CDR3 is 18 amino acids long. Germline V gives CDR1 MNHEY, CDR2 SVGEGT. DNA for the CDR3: TGTGCCAGCAGTCACTCGAGGGCGGGAGGGCGAAGCTCCAATGAGCAGTTCTTC. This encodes CASSHSRAGGRSSNEQFF.

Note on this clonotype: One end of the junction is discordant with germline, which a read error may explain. CDR3 amino acids: CASSPPGDYERYF. The DNA of the CDR3 is TGCGCCAGCAGCCCCCCGGGGGATTACGAGCGGTACTTC. The rearrangement links TRBV7-9 to TRBJ2-7; D may be TRBD2 (6 bases). CDR3 length: 13 amino acids. Germline V gene sequence: CDR1 SEHNR, CDR2 FQNEAQ (reference sequence).

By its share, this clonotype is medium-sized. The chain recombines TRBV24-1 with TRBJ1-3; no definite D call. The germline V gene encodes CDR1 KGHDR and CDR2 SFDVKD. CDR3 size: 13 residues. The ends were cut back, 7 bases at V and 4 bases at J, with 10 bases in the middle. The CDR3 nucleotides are TGTGCCACCAGGCGAGGGCCAGGAAACACCATATATTTT. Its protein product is CATRRGPGNTIYF.

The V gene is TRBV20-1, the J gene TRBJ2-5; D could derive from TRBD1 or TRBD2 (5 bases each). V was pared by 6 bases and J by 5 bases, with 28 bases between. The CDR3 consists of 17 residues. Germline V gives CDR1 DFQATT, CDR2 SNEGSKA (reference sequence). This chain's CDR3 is CSAIGADLAARMETQYF. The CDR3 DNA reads TGCAGTGCCATCGGGGCGGATCTGGCGGCGAGGATGGAGACCCAGTACTTC.

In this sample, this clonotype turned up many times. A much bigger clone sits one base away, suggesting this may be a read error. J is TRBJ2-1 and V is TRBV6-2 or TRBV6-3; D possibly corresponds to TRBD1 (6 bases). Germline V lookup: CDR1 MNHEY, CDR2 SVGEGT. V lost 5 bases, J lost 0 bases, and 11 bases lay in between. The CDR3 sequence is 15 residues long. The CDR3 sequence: CASSHRADSYNEQFF. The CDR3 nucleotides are TGTGCCAGCAGTCACAGGGCCGACTCCTACAATGAGCAGTTCTTC.

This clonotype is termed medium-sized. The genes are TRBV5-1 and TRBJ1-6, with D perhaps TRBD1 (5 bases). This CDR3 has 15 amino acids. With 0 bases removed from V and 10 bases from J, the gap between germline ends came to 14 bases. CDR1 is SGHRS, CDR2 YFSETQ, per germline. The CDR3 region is CASSLDTGVNSPLHF. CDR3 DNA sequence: TGCGCCAGCAGCTTGGATACGGGGGTAAACTCACCCCTCCACTTT. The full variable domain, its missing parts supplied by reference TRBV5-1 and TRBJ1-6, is KAGVTQTPRYLIKTRGQQVTLSCSPISGHRSVSWYQQTPGQGLQFLFEYFSETQRNKGNFPGRFSGRQFSNSRSEMNVSTLELGDSALYLCASSLDTGVNSPLHFGNGTRLTVT.

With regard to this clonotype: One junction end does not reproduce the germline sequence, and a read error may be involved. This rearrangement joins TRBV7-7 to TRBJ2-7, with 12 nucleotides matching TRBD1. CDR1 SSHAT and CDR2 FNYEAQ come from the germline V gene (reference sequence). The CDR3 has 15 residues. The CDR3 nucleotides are TGTGCTAGCAGCTTGGGACAGGGGGCGCGATACGAGCAGTACTTC. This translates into CASSLGQGARYEQYF. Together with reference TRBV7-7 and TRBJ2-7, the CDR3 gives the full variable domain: GAGVSQSPRYKVTKRGQDVTLRCDPISSHATLYWYQQALGQGPEFLTYFNYEAQPDKSGLPSDRFSAERPEGSISTLTIQRTEQRDSAMYRCASSLGQGARYEQYFGPGTRLTVT.

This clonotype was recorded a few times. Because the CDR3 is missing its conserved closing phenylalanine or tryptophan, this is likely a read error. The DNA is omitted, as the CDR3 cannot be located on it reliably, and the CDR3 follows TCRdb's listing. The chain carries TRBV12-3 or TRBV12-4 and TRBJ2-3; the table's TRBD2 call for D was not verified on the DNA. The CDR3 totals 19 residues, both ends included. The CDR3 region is CASSLLGGGPGSGRPPPIN.

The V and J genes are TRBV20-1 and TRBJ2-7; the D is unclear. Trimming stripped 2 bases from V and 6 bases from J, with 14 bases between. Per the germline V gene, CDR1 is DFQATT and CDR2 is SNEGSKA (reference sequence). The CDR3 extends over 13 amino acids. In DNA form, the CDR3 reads TGCAGTGCTAGAAGTCCCAGCATTGGCGAGCAGTACTTC. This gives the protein CSARSPSIGEQYF.

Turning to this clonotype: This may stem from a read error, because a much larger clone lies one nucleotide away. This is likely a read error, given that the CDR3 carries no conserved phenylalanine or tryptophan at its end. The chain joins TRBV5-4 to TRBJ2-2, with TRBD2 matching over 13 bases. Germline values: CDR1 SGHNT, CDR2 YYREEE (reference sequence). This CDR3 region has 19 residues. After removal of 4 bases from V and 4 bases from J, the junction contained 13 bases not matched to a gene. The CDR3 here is CASSPTRTSGGPGTGELFL. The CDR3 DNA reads TGTGCCAGCAGCCCCACAAGGACTAGCGGGGGTCCGGGCACCGGGGAGCTGTTTTTG.

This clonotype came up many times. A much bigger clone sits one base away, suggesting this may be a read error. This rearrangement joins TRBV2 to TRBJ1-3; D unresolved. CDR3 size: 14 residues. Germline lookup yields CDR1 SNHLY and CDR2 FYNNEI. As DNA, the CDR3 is TGTGCCAGCAGTGAAGGGAACCCTGGAAACGCCATATATTTT. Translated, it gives CASSEGNPGNAIYF.

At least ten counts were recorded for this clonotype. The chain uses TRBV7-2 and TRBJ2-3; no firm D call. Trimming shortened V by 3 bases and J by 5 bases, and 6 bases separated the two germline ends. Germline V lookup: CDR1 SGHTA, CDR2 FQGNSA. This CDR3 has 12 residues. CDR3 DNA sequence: TGTGCCAGCAGCTTGAAAGGAGATACGCAGTATTTT. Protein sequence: CASSLKGDTQYF. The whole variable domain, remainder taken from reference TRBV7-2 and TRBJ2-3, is GAGVSQSPSNKVTEKGKDVELRCDPISGHTALYWYRQSLGQGLEFLIYFQGNSAPDKSGLPSDRFSAERTGGSVSTLTIQRTQQEDSAVYLCASSLKGDTQYFGPGTRLTVL.